One and the same sample provided the 3 T cell receptor beta chains below, sequenced in a study of PD-1 blockade in classical Hodgkin lymphoma. The time point: newly diagnosed, previously untreated cHL patient sample. Magnetic negative selection purified CD4+ T cells from thawed PBMCs. The repertoire was sequenced with immunoSEQ multiplex PCR; TCRdb's copy has only in-frame clones and lacks some. The table lists roughly 20,000 clones, about 83% of them singletons. Sequencing used CD4+ T cells from blood. The source of these receptors is a human donor with classical Hodgkin lymphoma.

This clone was seen a single time. This chain uses TRBV9 with TRBJ2-5, with a weak D call TRBD2 (6 bases). Per the germline V gene, CDR1 is SGDLS and CDR2 is YYNGEE. V lost 0 bases and J lost 3, with 9 bases in between. The CDR3 spans 14 residues. CDR3 amino acids: CASSVAGGKETQYF. For the CDR3, the DNA is TGTGCCAGCAGCGTAGCTGGGGGGAAAGAGACCCAGTACTTC. The full variable domain, in which reference TRBV9 and TRBJ2-5 provide the parts outside the CDR3, is DSGVTQTPKHLITATGQRVTLRCSPRSGDLSVYWYQQSLDQGLQFLIQYYNGEERAKGNILERFSAQQFPDLHSELNLSSLELGDSALYFCASSVAGGKETQYFGPGTRLLVL.

The rearrangement links TRBV4-2 to TRBJ2-3; D remains unclear. V lost 1 base and J lost 0, with 8 bases in between. This CDR3 is built from 15 residues. Per the germline V gene, CDR1 is LGHNA and CDR2 is YNFKEQ. CDR3 sequence reads: CASSQVESSTDTQYF. CDR3 coding DNA: TGTGCCAGCAGCCAAGTTGAGTCCAGCACAGATACGCAGTATTTT.

This clone was seen just once. V gene TRBV27 combines with J gene TRBJ2-7; D is unclear. This CDR3 is 13 amino acids long. CDR1 and CDR2 (germline): MNHEY, SMNVEV (reference sequence). Trimming removed 3 bases at V and 3 bases at J, with 9 bases between. CDR3 protein: CASSFERGYEQYF. The CDR3 DNA follows: TGTGCCAGCAGTTTTGAGAGAGGCTACGAGCAGTACTTC.